The present entry profiles one T cell receptor beta chain with its context. The method was immunoSEQ multiplex PCR; TCRdb's version includes in-frame clones alone and lacks a portion of them. The table shows around 110,000 clones, with approximately 93% occurring only once. The data originate from a study of control samples from healthy donors and cancer patients. Trimming removed 4 bases at V and 7 bases at J, with 7 bases between. CDR1 LNHDA and CDR2 SQIVND come from the germline V gene (reference sequence). The CDR3 is 11 residues long. This clonotype originated in a man between 25 and 39 years old in good health. Sequences were obtained from blood. V and J are TRBV19 and TRBJ2-5, with D unresolved. CDR3 sequence: CASSRGGTQYF. For the CDR3, the DNA is TGTGCCAGTAGTAGAGGCGGGACCCAGTACTTC. The full variable domain, rest sourced from reference TRBV19 and TRBJ2-5, is DGGITQSPKYLFRKEGQNVTLSCEQNLNHDAMYWYRQDPGQGLRLIYYSQIVNDFQKGDIAEGYSVSREKKESFPLTVTSAQKNPTAFYLCASSRGGTQYFGPGTRLLVL.